A selection of T cell receptor beta chains follows, all from one sample in a study of breast tumors, draining lymph nodes, adjacent tissues. Using its own MiXCR run on the multiplex PCR reads, TCRdb lists one record per CDR3 protein. The sample carries about 80,000 distinct CDR3 sequences, roughly 20% recorded once. Sequencing was carried out using axillary lymph node tissue. These TCRs come from a female donor with breast cancer. Some clones in this sample may be carry-over from other donors' samples. Each CDR3 is given with its conserved first and last residue. D genes are given only for firm matches. The listing skips clone size in some rows; elsewhere it reads once, few, many or a size class.

TRBJ2-7	few	TRBV3-1	TRBD2	CASSRQGLAGIHEQYF	TGTGCCAGCAGCCGCCAGGGACTAGCGGGAATCCACGAGCAGTACTTC
TRBJ2-5	-	TRBV11-2	-	CASSQTYGKTQYF	TGTGCCAGCAGCCAAACTTATGGAAAGACCCAGTACTTC
TRBJ1-2	many	TRBV5-1	-	CASSLDAGLAGYTF	TGCGCCAGCAGCTTGGACGCAGGACTGGCAGGCTACACCTTC
TRBJ2-2	few	TRBV27	TRBD2	CASSPTLAGETGELFF	TGTGCCAGCAGTCCAACCCTGGCGGGGGAAACCGGGGAGCTGTTTTTT
TRBJ1-6	many	TRBV12-3/TRBV12-4	TRBD1	CASRERTGGSPLHF	TGTGCCAGCAGAGAGAGGACAGGGGGTTCACCCCTCCACTTT
TRBJ1-5	many	TRBV20-1	-	CSARDRGRPPKNQPQHF	TGCAGTGCTAGAGATCGGGGACGTCCGCCAAAAAATCAGCCCCAGCATTTT
TRBJ2-5	many	TRBV2	-	CASRARVGLETQYF	TGTGCCAGCAGGGCCCGTGTGGGATTGGAGACCCAGTACTTC
TRBJ1-2	many	TRBV4-1	-	CASSQVRGSYGYTF	TGCGCCAGCAGCCAAGTTAGGGGTTCCTATGGCTACACCTTC
TRBJ2-6	many	TRBV20-1	-	CSARDPNRIGANVLTF	TGCAGTGCTAGGGATCCTAACAGGATTGGGGCCAACGTCCTGACTTTC
TRBJ2-4	-	TRBV2	-	CASSWTVAKNIQYF	TGTGCCAGCAGTTGGACCGTAGCCAAAAACATTCAGTACTTC
TRBJ2-5	many	TRBV10-2	-	CASSEVQKGETQYF	TGCGCCAGCAGTGAGGTGCAAAAAGGGGAGACCCAGTACTTC
TRBJ2-7	many	TRBV7-2	-	CASSPGAGAEQYF	TGTGCCAGCAGCCCCGGGGCAGGGGCCGAGCAGTACTTC
TRBJ2-5	few	TRBV18	TRBD1	CASSTRTGQETQYF	TGTGCCAGCTCAACCCGGACAGGGCAAGAGACCCAGTACTTC
TRBJ2-1	many	TRBV24-1	TRBD2	CATSGLAGSSSSSYNEQFF	TGTGCCACCAGTGGCCTAGCGGGATCCAGTAGTAGCTCCTACAATGAGCAGTTCTTC
TRBJ1-5	many	TRBV15	-	CATSRELGNQPQHF	TGTGCCACCAGCAGAGAATTGGGCAATCAGCCCCAGCATTTT
TRBJ2-2	few	TRBV9	TRBD2	CASSVAPRTSGRGGELFF	TGTGCCAGCAGCGTAGCCCCTAGGACTAGCGGGAGGGGGGGGGAGCTGTTTTTT
TRBJ2-7	many	TRBV6-6	-	CASSKTGYEQYF	TGTGCCAGCAGCAAAACAGGCTACGAGCAGTACTTC
TRBJ2-7	many	TRBV4-1	-	CASSRSDSYEQYF	TGCGCCAGCAGCCGCAGCGACTCCTACGAGCAGTACTTC
TRBJ2-5	many	TRBV2	TRBD1	CASSESFRGQQETQYF	TGTGCCAGCAGTGAATCATTCAGGGGACAGCAAGAGACCCAGTACTTC
TRBJ2-7	many	TRBV5-1	TRBD1	CASKASATGGLEQYF	TGCGCCAGCAAGGCCTCCGCGACAGGGGGCCTCGAGCAGTACTTC
TRBJ1-4	few	TRBV6-2/TRBV6-3	-	CASRPAGTHGTNEKLFF	TGTGCCAGCAGACCAGCCGGGACCCACGGAACTAATGAAAAACTGTTTTTT
TRBJ2-2	many	TRBV6-5	TRBD1	CASGQGAGELFF	TGTGCCAGCGGCCAGGGGGCCGGGGAGCTGTTTTTT
TRBJ2-7	many	TRBV6-2/TRBV6-3	TRBD1	CASSPGTASYEQYF	TGTGCCAGCAGTCCCGGGACAGCCTCCTACGAGCAGTACTTC
TRBJ1-5	few	TRBV28	-	CASSLRGYSNQPQHF	TGTGCCAGCAGTTTACGGGGCTATAGCAATCAGCCCCAGCATTTT
TRBJ2-3	few	TRBV5-4	TRBD1	CASSQGQSTDTQYF	TGTGCCAGCAGCCAGGGACAGAGCACAGATACGCAGTATTTT
TRBJ2-7	many	TRBV6-5	TRBD2	CASRYTSGGPYEQYF	TGTGCCAGCAGGTACACTAGCGGGGGACCCTACGAGCAGTACTTC
TRBJ1-5	few	TRBV4-2	TRBD1	CASSQDSTGTGGNQPQHF	TGTGCCAGCAGCCAAGACAGCACCGGGACAGGGGGAAATCAGCCCCAGCATTTT
TRBJ2-2	-	TRBV28	-	CASKGRPTTGELFF	TGTGCCAGCAAAGGGCGACCGACCACCGGGGAGCTGTTTTTT
TRBJ1-2	many	TRBV7-9	-	CASSPWDGANYGYTF	TGTGCCAGCAGCCCATGGGACGGAGCTAACTATGGCTACACCTTC
TRBJ2-4	-	TRBV7-9	-	CASSLRVAGADKNIQYF	TGTGCCAGCAGCTTAAGAGTGGCGGGGGCGGACAAAAACATTCAGTACTTC
TRBJ2-7	many	TRBV29-1	TRBD2	CSVRVIPSGRLASYEQYF	TGCAGCGTTCGGGTAATTCCTAGCGGGAGGCTGGCCTCCTACGAGCAGTACTTC
TRBJ2-5	many	TRBV11-1	TRBD1	CASSLAADRVWF	TGTGCCAGCAGCTTAGCGGCGGACAGGGTATGGTTC
TRBJ2-2	many	TRBV6-2/TRBV6-3	-	CASSYRDTGELFF	TGTGCCAGCAGTTACAGGGACACCGGGGAGCTGTTTTTT
TRBJ2-2	many	TRBV7-9	TRBD1	CASSHPRDRNTGELFF	TGTGCCAGCAGCCACCCCCGGGACAGGAACACCGGGGAGCTGTTTTTT
TRBJ1-4	many	TRBV5-1	TRBD1	CASSLAVGGRNEKLFF	TGCGCCAGCAGCTTGGCGGTAGGGGGCAGGAATGAAAAACTGTTTTTT
TRBJ2-3	once	TRBV5-8	-	CASSAHGAGHSTQYF	TGTGCCAGCAGCGCCCACGGCGCGGGTCATAGTACGCAGTATTTT
TRBJ2-5	many	TRBV20-1	-	CSARAPGTQYF	TGCAGTGCTAGGGCCCCAGGGACCCAGTACTTC
TRBJ2-2	many	TRBV7-6	-	CASSFRLEESGELFF	TGTGCCAGCAGCTTCCGACTAGAAGAAAGCGGGGAGCTGTTTTTT
TRBJ1-3	few	TRBV15	-	CGTSRSRGAQNTIYF	TGTGGCACCAGCAGAAGTCGGGGGGCACAGAACACCATATATTTT
TRBJ2-4	-	TRBV7-2	TRBD1	CASSFTTGGKNIQYF	TGTGCCAGCAGCTTTACGACAGGGGGCAAGAACATTCAGTACTTC
TRBJ2-3	many	TRBV10-2	-	CASSGYTQYF	TGCGCCAGCAGTGGCTATACGCAGTATTTT
TRBJ1-2	few	TRBV19	-	CASSRAGRCGGYTF	TGTGCCAGTAGTCGAGCGGGGAGGTGTGGTGGCTACACCTTC
TRBJ1-5	many	TRBV20-1	-	CSASGQHGNQPQHF	TGCAGTGCTAGTGGGCAGCACGGCAATCAGCCCCAGCATTTT
TRBJ2-4	few	TRBV7-2	-	CASSLGVQEMNIQYF	TGTGCCAGCAGCTTAGGGGTTCAGGAGATGAACATTCAGTACTTC
TRBJ2-3	few	TRBV3-1	TRBD2	CASTKTSGRTDTQYF	TGTGCCAGCACCAAGACTAGCGGGAGGACAGATACGCAGTATTTT
TRBJ2-1	-	TRBV7-9	TRBD1	CAGSPQGASYNERFF	TGTGCCGGCAGCCCCCAGGGGGCTTCCTACAATGAGCGGTTCTTC
TRBJ1-2	many	TRBV2	-	CASSDKVGTARSDTF	TGTGCCAGCAGTGATAAGGTGGGGACGGCTCGGAGCGACACCTTC
TRBJ1-4	many	TRBV6-6	-	CASEGNANEKLFF	TGTGCCAGCGAAGGAAATGCTAATGAAAAACTGTTTTTT
TRBJ1-5	-	TRBV19	-	CASSTRDRQPQHF	TGTGCCAGTAGCACTCGGGACCGTCAGCCCCAGCATTTT
TRBJ2-7	many	TRBV10-3	TRBD1	CAISETRPTGRLEQYF	TGTGCCATCAGTGAGACGCGCCCGACAGGGCGGTTAGAGCAGTACTTC
TRBJ2-1	many	TRBV7-2	TRBD2	CASSLSSGRASNEQFF	TGTGCCAGCAGCTTATCTAGCGGGAGGGCTAGCAATGAGCAGTTCTTC
TRBJ2-7	many	TRBV20-1	-	CSAGARVAAYEQYF	TGCAGTGCGGGAGCGAGGGTAGCGGCCTACGAGCAGTACTTC
TRBJ1-2	many	TRBV29-1	-	CSVDRSDWGYTF	TGCAGCGTTGATCGCAGCGACTGGGGCTACACCTTC
TRBJ2-3	many	TRBV7-2	-	CASGPGATQYF	TGTGCCAGCGGACCAGGCGCTACGCAGTATTTT
TRBJ2-7	many	TRBV12-3/TRBV12-4	-	CASNTGSSYEQYF	TGTGCCAGCAATACCGGGTCCTCCTACGAGCAGTACTTC